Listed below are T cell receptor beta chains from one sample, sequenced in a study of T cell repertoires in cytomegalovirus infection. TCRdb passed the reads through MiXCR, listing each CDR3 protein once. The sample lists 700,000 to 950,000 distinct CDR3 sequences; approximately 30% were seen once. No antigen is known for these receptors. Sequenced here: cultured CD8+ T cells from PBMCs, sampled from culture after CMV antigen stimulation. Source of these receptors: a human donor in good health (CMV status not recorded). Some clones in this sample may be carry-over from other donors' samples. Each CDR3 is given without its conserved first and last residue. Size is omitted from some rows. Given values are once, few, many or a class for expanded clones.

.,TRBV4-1,ASSQDTSWESNQPQH
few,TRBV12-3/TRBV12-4,ASGRGADGYT
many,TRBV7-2,ASSLEVRGNTEAF
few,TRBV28,ASSLNPGETYGYT
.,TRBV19,ASSGQFLEQF
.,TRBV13,ASSSRLAGGSTDTQY
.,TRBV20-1,SARDRPMNTEAF
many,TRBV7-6,ASSYIFPGKGQNTEAF
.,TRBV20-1,SARDPRARGLGNEQF
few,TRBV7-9,ASSSIDRDGWETQY
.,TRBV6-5,ASSSLQGPNQPQH
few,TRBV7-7,ASSIAGHNEQF